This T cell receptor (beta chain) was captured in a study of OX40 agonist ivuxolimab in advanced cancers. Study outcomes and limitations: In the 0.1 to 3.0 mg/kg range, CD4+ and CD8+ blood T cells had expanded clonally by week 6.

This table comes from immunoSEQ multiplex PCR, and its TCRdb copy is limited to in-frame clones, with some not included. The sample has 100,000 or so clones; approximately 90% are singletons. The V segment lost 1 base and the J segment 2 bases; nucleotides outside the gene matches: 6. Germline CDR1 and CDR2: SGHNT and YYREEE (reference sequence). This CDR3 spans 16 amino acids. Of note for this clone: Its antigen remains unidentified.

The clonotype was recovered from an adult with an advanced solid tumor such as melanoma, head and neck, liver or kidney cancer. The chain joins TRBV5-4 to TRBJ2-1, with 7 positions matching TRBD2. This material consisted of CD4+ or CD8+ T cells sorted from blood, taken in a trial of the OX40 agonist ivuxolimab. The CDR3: CASSLSAGVPYNEQFF. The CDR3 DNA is TGTGCCAGCAGCTTGAGTGCGGGGGTGCCCTACAATGAGCAGTTCTTC. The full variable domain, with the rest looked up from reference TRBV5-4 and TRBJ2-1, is ETGVTQSPTHLIKTRGQQVTLRCSSQSGHNTVSWYQQALGQGPQFIFQYYREEENGRGNFPPRFSGLQFPNYSSELNVNALELDDSALYLCASSLSAGVPYNEQFFGPGTRLTVL.